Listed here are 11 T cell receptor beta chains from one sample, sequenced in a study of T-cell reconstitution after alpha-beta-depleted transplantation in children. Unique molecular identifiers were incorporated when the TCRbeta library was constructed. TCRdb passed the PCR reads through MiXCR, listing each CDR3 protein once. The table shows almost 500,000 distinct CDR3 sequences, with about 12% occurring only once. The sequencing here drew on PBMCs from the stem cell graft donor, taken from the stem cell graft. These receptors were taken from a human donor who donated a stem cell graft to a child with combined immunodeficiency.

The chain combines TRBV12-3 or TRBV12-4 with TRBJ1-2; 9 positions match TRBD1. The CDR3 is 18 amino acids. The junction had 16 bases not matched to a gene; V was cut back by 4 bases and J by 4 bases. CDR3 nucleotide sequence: TGTGCCAGCAGTTATGCCGGAGGGACAGGGTTCAGCCGCTATGGCTACACCTTC. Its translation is CASSYAGGTGFSRYGYTF.

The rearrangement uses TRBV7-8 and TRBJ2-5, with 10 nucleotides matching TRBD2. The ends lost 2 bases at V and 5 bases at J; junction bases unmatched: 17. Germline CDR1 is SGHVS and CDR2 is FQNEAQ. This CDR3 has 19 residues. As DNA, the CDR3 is TGTGCCAGCAGCTTACTGGACCTGGGACTAGCGAGAGTACCCGAGACCCAGTACTTC. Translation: CASSLLDLGLARVPETQYF.

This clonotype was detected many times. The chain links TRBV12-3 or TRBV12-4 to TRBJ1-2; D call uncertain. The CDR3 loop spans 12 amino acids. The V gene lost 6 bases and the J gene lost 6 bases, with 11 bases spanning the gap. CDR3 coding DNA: TGTGCCAGCAGCTCCAAAATGCATGGCTACACCTTC. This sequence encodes CASSSKMHGYTF.

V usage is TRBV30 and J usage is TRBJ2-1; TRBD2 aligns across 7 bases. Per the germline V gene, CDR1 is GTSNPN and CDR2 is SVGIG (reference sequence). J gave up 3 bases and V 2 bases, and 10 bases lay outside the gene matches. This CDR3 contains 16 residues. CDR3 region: CAWSPALGLVYNEQFF. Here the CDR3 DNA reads TGTGCCTGGAGTCCAGCTCTAGGACTAGTCTACAATGAGCAGTTCTTC. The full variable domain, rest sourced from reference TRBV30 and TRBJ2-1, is SQTIHQWPATLVQPVGSPLSLECTVEGTSNPNLYWYRQAAGRGLQLLFYSVGIGQISSEVPQNLSASRPQDRQFILSSKKLLLSDSGFYLCAWSPALGLVYNEQFFGPGTRLTVL.

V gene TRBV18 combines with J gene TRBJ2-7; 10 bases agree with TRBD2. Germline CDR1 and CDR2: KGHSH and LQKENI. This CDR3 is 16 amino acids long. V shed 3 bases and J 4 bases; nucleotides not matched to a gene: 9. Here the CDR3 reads CASSPSAGTSVYEQYF. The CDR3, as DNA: TGTGCCAGCTCACCGTCAGCCGGGACTAGCGTTTACGAGCAGTACTTC.

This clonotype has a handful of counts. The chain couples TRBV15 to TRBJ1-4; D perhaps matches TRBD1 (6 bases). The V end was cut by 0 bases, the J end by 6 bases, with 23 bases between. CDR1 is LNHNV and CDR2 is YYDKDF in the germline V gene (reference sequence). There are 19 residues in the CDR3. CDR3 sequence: CATSREAGEEFDGYEKLFF. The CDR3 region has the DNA TGTGCCACCAGCAGAGAGGCAGGGGAGGAGTTCGACGGATATGAAAAACTGTTTTTT.

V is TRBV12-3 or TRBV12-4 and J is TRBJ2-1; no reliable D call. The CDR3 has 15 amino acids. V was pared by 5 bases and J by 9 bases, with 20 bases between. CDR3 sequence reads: CASSPTTLGIGEQFF. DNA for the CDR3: TGTGCCAGCAGTCCGACGACTCTAGGGATAGGTGAGCAGTTCTTC.

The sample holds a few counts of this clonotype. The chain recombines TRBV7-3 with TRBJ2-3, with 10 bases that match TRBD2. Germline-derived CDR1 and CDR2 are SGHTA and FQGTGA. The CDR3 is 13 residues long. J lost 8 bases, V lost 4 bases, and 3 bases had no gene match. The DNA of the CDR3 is TGTGCCAGCAGCTCTAGCGGGAGTCTTACGCAGTATTTT. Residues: CASSSSGSLTQYF. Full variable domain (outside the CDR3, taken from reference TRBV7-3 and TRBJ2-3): GAGVSQTPSNKVTEKGKYVELRCDPISGHTALYWYRQSLGQGPEFLIYFQGTGAADDSGLPNDRFFAVRPEGSVSTLKIQRTERGDSAVYLCASSSSGSLTQYFGPGTRLTVL.

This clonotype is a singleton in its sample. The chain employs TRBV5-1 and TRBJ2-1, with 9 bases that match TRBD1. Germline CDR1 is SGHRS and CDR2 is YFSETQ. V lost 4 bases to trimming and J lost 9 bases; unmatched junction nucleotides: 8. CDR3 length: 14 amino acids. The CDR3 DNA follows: TGCGCCAGCAGCCCCGGGACAGGGTGGCTTGAGCAGTTCTTC. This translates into CASSPGTGWLEQFF.

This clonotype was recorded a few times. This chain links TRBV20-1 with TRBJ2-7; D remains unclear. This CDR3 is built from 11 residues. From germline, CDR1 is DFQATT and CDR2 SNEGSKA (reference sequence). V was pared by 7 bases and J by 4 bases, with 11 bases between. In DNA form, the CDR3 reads TGCAGTGTTAAGGGCTGGTACGAGCAGTACTTC. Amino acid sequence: CSVKGWYEQYF.

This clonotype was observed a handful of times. The CDR3 nucleotides are TGTGCCAGCAGTTACTCCCGGTCCTCCAGGGTGAGCACAGATACGCAGTATTTT. Protein product: CASSYSRSSRVSTDTQYF. The J gene is TRBJ2-3, the V gene TRBV6-5, with TRBD1 as a possible D gene (5 bases). The V gene's germline CDR1 is MNHEY and CDR2 SVGAGI. CDR3 length: 18 residues. Trimming stripped 0 bases from V and 0 bases from J, with 16 bases between.